This T cell receptor (beta chain) was profiled in a study of OX40 agonist ivuxolimab in advanced cancers. Here immunoSEQ multiplex PCR was the method, and the copy in TCRdb shows in-frame clones only, minus some. The sample includes roughly 100,000 clones, 90% of them seen just once. Germline-derived CDR1 and CDR2 are SNHLY and FYNNEI. V lost 4 bases to trimming and J lost 3 bases; unmatched junction nucleotides: 5. The CDR3 runs 14 residues. The sequence was obtained from an adult with an advanced solid tumor such as melanoma, head and neck, liver or kidney cancer. The rearrangement links TRBV2 to TRBJ1-2; TRBD1 aligns across 7 bases. The sample here was CD4+ or CD8+ T cells sorted from blood, taken in a trial of the OX40 agonist ivuxolimab. The chain's CDR3 is CASSGRRGDYGYTF. CDR3 coding DNA: TGTGCCAGCAGTGGGCGCAGGGGGGACTATGGCTACACCTTC.